These 21 T cell receptor beta chains were sequenced from one sample in a study of blood T cell repertoires in COVID-19. TCRdb's table, derived via immunoSEQ multiplex PCR, lists solely in-frame clones and lacks some. The table includes hundreds of thousands of clones, roughly 85% detected once. The sequenced sample was peripheral blood. The origin of the receptors is a woman between 25 and 40 years old with active or convalescent COVID-19.

V is TRBV11-2 and J is TRBJ2-3; D is perhaps TRBD2 (5 bases). The CDR3 extends over 13 amino acids. Trimming pared 5 bases from V and 4 bases from J, leaving 10 bases between. Germline-derived CDR1 and CDR2 are SGHAT and FQNNGV. The CDR3 DNA reads as TGTGCCAGCAGCCCCCCCGGGGCAGATACGCAGTATTTT. It encodes CASSPPGADTQYF.

The rearrangement uses TRBV7-9 and TRBJ2-1; the match to TRBD2 covers 14 bases. The CDR3 runs 19 residues. Germline trimming cut 5 bases from V and 2 bases from J; bases unmatched to any gene: 11. Germline lookup yields CDR1 SEHNR and CDR2 FQNEAQ (reference sequence). The CDR3 region has the DNA TGTGCCAGCAGCAAAGGGACTAGCGGGAGCTGTGTCCCCTACAATGAGCAGTTCTTC. Protein: CASSKGTSGSCVPYNEQFF. Looking up the rest from reference TRBV7-9 and TRBJ2-1 gives the full variable domain: DTGVSQNPRHKITKRGQNVTFRCDPISEHNRLYWYRQTLGQGPEFLTYFQNEAQLEKSRLLSDRFSAERPKGSFSTLEIQRTEQGDSAMYLCASSKGTSGSCVPYNEQFFGPGTRLTVL.

V and J are TRBV2 and TRBJ2-2; D perhaps matches TRBD1 (5 bases). V was cut by 4 bases and J by 5 bases, with 8 bases left in between. Germline V gene data show CDR1 as SNHLY and CDR2 as FYNNEI. The CDR3 length is 13 residues. CDR3 in amino acids: CASSVYRTGELFF. The CDR3 nucleotides read TGTGCCAGCAGTGTTTACAGGACCGGGGAGCTGTTTTTT.

This chain uses TRBV7-9 with TRBJ2-1; D may be TRBD2 (7 bases). This CDR3 has 14 amino acids. Germline V CDR1 and CDR2: SEHNR, FQNEAQ (reference sequence). The germline V and J ends were trimmed by 5 bases and 7 bases, with 15 bases remaining between them. This chain's CDR3 is CASSPTRGGNEQFF. The CDR3 nucleotides read TGTGCCAGCAGCCCGACAAGGGGGGGGAATGAGCAGTTCTTC.

As regards this clone: The germline gene is not matched at one end of the junction; a read error may be the cause. The V and J genes are TRBV6-1 and TRBJ2-3; 9 bases agree with TRBD1. This CDR3 is 17 amino acids long. CDR1 MNHNS and CDR2 SASEGT come from the germline V gene. This CDR3 reads CASSEGTGTGRGDTQYF. The CDR3 DNA is TGTGCCAGCAGCGAAGGAACCGGGACAGGGAGAGGTGATACGCAGTATTTT.

This chain connects TRBV5-8 to TRBJ1-2; D possibly corresponds to TRBD1 (6 bases). This CDR3 is built from 15 residues. The V and J ends lost 0 bases and 4 bases respectively, with 13 bases between them. The germline V gene encodes CDR1 SGHTS and CDR2 YDEGEE. The CDR3 loop reads CASSLVFGQPYGYTF. The DNA for the CDR3 is TGTGCCAGCAGCTTGGTTTTCGGACAGCCCTATGGCTACACCTTC.

The CDR3 is CASSVAAGGGSPLHF. CDR3 in DNA: TGTGCCAGCAGCGTAGCGGCAGGAGGAGGTTCACCCCTCCACTTT. V gene TRBV9 combines with J gene TRBJ1-6; D uncertain. The CDR3 is 15 residues long. Trimming stripped 0 bases from V and 9 bases from J, with 13 bases between. Germline V gene lookup returns CDR1 SGDLS and CDR2 YYNGEE.

V and J are TRBV7-8 and TRBJ1-5, with TRBD1 identical over 7 bases. This CDR3 comprises 14 residues. From germline, CDR1 is SGHVS and CDR2 FQNEAQ. V was clipped by 5 bases and J by 6 bases; unmatched bases: 7. The CDR3 sequence is CASSATGSGQPQHF. The CDR3 bases are TGTGCCAGCAGCGCGACAGGGTCCGGTCAGCCCCAGCATTTT.

The V gene is TRBV5-1, the J gene TRBJ1-2; no clear D gene. The CDR3 length is 14 residues. CDR1 SGHRS and CDR2 YFSETQ come from the germline V gene. The V end lost 5 bases, the J end lost 0 bases, and 11 bases lay between the germline ends. For the CDR3, the DNA is TGCGCCAGCAGTCAAGACGGAGCTAACTATGGCTACACCTTC. It specifies CASSQDGANYGYTF.

The chain has TRBV19 and TRBJ2-5; 9 positions match TRBD1. J lost 0 bases, V lost 3 bases, and 5 bases had no gene match. CDR3 size: 16 residues. Germline V gives CDR1 LNHDA, CDR2 SQIVND (reference sequence). CDR3 region: CASSIGTGSHQETQYF. In DNA form, the CDR3 reads TGTGCCAGTAGTATCGGGACAGGGTCTCACCAAGAGACCCAGTACTTC.

The chain is built from TRBV6-5 and TRBJ1-3, with D maybe TRBD1 (5 bases). Deletions cut 8 bases from V and 0 bases from J, with 14 bases between. CDR1 is MNHEY, CDR2 SVGAGI, per germline. This CDR3 region has 15 residues. CDR3 sequence (DNA): TGTGCCAGCCGGAAGCAGGGCATCTCTGGAAACACCATATATTTT. Protein product: CASRKQGISGNTIYF.

This chain links TRBV24-1 with TRBJ2-1, with 7 nucleotides matching TRBD2. The junction had 1 base not matched to a gene; V was cut back by 3 bases and J by 3 bases. CDR1 is KGHDR and CDR2 is SFDVKD in the germline V gene. There are 14 residues in the CDR3. Here the CDR3 reads CATSDGGGYNEQFF. The CDR3 DNA is TGTGCCACCAGTGATGGGGGGGGCTACAATGAGCAGTTCTTC.

In regard to this clone: This sample also contains other DNA sequences that code for the same CDR3. The chain has TRBV30 and TRBJ1-5; D not certain. Germline V gene data show CDR1 as GTSNPN and CDR2 as SVGIG (reference sequence). V lost 0 bases to trimming and J lost 0 bases, with 6 bases between them. This CDR3 is built from 14 residues. The CDR3: CAWSVTNSNQPQHF. Here the CDR3 DNA reads TGTGCCTGGAGTGTCACAAATAGCAATCAGCCCCAGCATTTT.

About this clone: An end of the junction differs from the germline gene, which may be a read error. The CDR3 sequence is CASSPKNAGRVFF. Written as DNA, the CDR3 is TGTGCCAGCTCACCAAAGAATGCAGGGAGGGTGTTCTTT. The gene calls are TRBV18 and TRBJ1-4, with D possibly TRBD1 on 5 matching bases. Germline V lookup: CDR1 KGHSH, CDR2 LQKENI. This CDR3 spans 13 amino acids.

The chain recombines TRBV7-8 with TRBJ1-2, with 8 bases fitting TRBD1. CDR1 and CDR2 (germline): SGHVS, FQNEAQ. V lost 4 bases to trimming and J lost 6 bases; unmatched junction nucleotides: 7. CDR3 length: 14 amino acids. As DNA, the CDR3 is TGTGCCAGCAGCTCCGGGGGACAGGTCCATGGCTACACCTTC. It codes for CASSSGGQVHGYTF. The entire variable domain, with the rest obtained from reference TRBV7-8 and TRBJ1-2, is as follows: GAGVSQSPRYKVAKRGQDVALRCDPISGHVSLFWYQQALGQGPEFLTYFQNEAQLDKSGLPSDRFFAERPEGSVSTLKIQRTQQEDSAVYLCASSSGGQVHGYTFGSGTRLTVV.

The chain is built from TRBV7-9 and TRBJ2-7; D remains unclear. The CDR3 extends over 14 amino acids. The germline V gene encodes CDR1 SEHNR and CDR2 FQNEAQ (reference sequence). V lost 1 base and J lost 3, with 10 bases in between. The CDR3 region is CASSLVSVGYEQYF. CDR3 coding DNA: TGTGCCAGCAGCTTAGTGTCCGTCGGCTACGAGCAGTACTTC. The full variable domain, its missing parts supplied by reference TRBV7-9 and TRBJ2-7, is DTGVSQNPRHKITKRGQNVTFRCDPISEHNRLYWYRQTLGQGPEFLTYFQNEAQLEKSRLLSDRFSAERPKGSFSTLEIQRTEQGDSAMYLCASSLVSVGYEQYFGPGTRLTVT.

This chain uses TRBV11-2 with TRBJ1-2, with TRBD1 matching over 7 bases. CDR1 is SGHAT and CDR2 is FQNNGV in the germline V gene. This CDR3 is built from 12 residues. J gave up 5 bases and V 3 bases, and 0 bases lay outside the gene matches. In DNA form, the CDR3 reads TGTGCCAGCAGCTTGGGACAGTATGGCTACACCTTC. Translation: CASSLGQYGYTF.

The J gene is TRBJ2-5, the V gene TRBV25-1; D unresolved. Germline V CDR1 and CDR2: MGHDK, SYGVNS. Between the trimmed V and J ends, which lost 1 base and 2 bases, there was a span of 8 bases. The CDR3 has 14 amino acids. The CDR3 spells CASSESRSQETQYF. The CDR3 nucleotides are TGTGCCAGCAGTGAATCCAGGTCACAAGAGACCCAGTACTTC.

The chain has TRBV6-1 and TRBJ2-7, with a weak D call TRBD2 (5 bases). Trimming shortened V by 2 bases and J by 2 bases, and 10 bases separated the two germline ends. The germline V gene has CDR1 MNHNS and CDR2 SASEGT. The CDR3 length is 14 residues. The CDR3 sequence is CASSEFLGAYEQYF. The CDR3 coding sequence is TGTGCCAGCAGTGAATTTCTGGGAGCCTACGAGCAGTACTTC.

There are a few counts of this clone. The V and J genes are TRBV5-1 and TRBJ1-5, with 10 positions matching TRBD1. The CDR3 spans 14 residues. The ends lost 4 bases at V and 5 bases at J; junction bases unmatched: 3. Germline CDR1 is SGHRS and CDR2 is YFSETQ. The CDR3, as DNA: TGCGCCAGCAGCCAAGGGACAGGGGATCAGCCCCAGCATTTT. It specifies CASSQGTGDQPQHF. The variable domain in full, completed from reference TRBV5-1 and TRBJ1-5, reads KAGVTQTPRYLIKTRGQQVTLSCSPISGHRSVSWYQQTPGQGLQFLFEYFSETQRNKGNFPGRFSGRQFSNSRSEMNVSTLELGDSALYLCASSQGTGDQPQHFGDGTRLSIL.

The CDR3 spells CASSPLRGEDEKLFF. The CDR3 DNA is TGTGCCAGCTCACCATTGCGGGGGGAAGATGAAAAACTGTTTTTT. The chain recombines TRBV18 with TRBJ1-4, with D possibly TRBD1 on 5 matching bases. Trimming stripped 2 bases from V and 6 bases from J, with 13 bases between. The CDR3 consists of 15 residues. Germline V gene data show CDR1 as KGHSH and CDR2 as LQKENI.